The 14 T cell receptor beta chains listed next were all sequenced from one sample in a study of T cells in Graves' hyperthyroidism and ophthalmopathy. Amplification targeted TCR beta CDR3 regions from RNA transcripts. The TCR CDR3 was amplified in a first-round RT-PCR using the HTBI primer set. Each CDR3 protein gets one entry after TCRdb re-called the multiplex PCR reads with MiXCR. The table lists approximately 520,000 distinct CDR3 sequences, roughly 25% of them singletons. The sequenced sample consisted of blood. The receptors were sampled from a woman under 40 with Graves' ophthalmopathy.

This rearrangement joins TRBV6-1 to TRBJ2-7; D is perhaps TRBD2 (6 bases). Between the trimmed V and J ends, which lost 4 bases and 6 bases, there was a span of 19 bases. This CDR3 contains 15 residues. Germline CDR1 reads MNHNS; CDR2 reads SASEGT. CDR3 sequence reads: CASSVPGLAHSEQYF. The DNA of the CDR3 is TGTGCCAGCAGTGTCCCGGGACTCGCCCACTCCGAGCAGTACTTC.

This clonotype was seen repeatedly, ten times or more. CDR3 in amino acids: CASSPLEVDGYTF. The CDR3, as DNA: TGCGCCAGCAGCCCCCTCGAAGTCGATGGCTACACCTTC. This sequence joins TRBV4-1 and TRBJ1-2; D ambiguous. Per the germline V gene, CDR1 is MGHRA and CDR2 is YSYEKL. The CDR3 is 13 amino acids. V lost 4 bases and J 6 bases, leaving 12 bases between the germline ends.

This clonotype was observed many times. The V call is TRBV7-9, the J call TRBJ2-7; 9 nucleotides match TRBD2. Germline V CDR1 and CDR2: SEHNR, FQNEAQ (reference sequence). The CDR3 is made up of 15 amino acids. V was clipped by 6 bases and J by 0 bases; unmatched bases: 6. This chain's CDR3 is CASRSLAGSSYEQYF. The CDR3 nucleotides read TGTGCCAGCAGGTCCCTAGCGGGGAGCTCCTACGAGCAGTACTTC.

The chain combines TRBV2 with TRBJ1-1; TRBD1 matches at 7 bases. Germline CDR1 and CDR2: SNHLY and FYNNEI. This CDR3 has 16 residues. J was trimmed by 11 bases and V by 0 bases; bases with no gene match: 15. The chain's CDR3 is CASSEAPTGAPRRAFF. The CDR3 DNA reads TGTGCCAGCAGTGAAGCGCCCACAGGGGCACCGAGGCGTGCTTTCTTT.

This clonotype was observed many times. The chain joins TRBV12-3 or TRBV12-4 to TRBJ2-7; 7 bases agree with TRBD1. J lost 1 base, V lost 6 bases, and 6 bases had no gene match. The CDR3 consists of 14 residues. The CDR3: CASSPPGGSYEQYF. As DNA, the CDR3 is TGTGCCAGCAGCCCCCCAGGGGGATCCTACGAGCAGTACTTC.

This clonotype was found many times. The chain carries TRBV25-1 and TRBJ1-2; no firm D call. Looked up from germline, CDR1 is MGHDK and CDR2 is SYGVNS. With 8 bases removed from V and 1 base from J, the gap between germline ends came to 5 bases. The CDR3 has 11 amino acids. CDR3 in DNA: TGTGCCAGCCGACATAACTATGGCTACACCTTC. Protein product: CASRHNYGYTF.

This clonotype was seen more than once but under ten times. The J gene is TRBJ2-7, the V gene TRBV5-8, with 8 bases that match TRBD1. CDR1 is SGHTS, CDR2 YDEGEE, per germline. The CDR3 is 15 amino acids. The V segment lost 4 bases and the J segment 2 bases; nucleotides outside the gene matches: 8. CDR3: CASSHPPGQAYEQYF. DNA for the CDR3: TGTGCCAGCAGCCACCCTCCGGGACAGGCCTACGAGCAGTACTTC. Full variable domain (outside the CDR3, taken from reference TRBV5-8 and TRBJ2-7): EAGVTQSPTHLIKTRGQQATLRCSPISGHTSVYWYQQALGLGLQFLLWYDEGEERNRGNFPPRFSGRQFPNYSSELNVNALELEDSALYLCASSHPPGQAYEQYFGPGTRLTVT.

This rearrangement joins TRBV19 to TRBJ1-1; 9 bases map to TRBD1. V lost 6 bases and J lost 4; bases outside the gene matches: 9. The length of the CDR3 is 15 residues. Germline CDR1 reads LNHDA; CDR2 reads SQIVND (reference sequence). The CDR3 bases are TGTGCCAGTAGAATCAAGGGACAGGGAAGCACTGAAGCTTTCTTT. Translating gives CASRIKGQGSTEAFF.

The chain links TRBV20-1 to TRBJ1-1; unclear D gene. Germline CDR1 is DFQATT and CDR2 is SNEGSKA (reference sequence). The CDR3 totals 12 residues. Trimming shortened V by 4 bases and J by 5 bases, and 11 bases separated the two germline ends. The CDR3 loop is CSAKFGDTEAFF. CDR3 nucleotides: TGCAGTGCTAAATTCGGGGATACTGAAGCTTTCTTT.

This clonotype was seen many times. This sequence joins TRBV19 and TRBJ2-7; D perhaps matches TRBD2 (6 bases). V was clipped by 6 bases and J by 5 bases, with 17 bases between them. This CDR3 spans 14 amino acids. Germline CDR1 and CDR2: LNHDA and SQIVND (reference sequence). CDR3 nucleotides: TGTGCCAGTAGGGCAGGGCGAGGCGGGAACGAGCAGTACTTC. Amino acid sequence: CASRAGRGGNEQYF. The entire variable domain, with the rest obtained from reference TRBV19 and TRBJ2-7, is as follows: DGGITQSPKYLFRKEGQNVTLSCEQNLNHDAMYWYRQDPGQGLRLIYYSQIVNDFQKGDIAEGYSVSREKKESFPLTVTSAQKNPTAFYLCASRAGRGGNEQYFGPGTRLTVT.

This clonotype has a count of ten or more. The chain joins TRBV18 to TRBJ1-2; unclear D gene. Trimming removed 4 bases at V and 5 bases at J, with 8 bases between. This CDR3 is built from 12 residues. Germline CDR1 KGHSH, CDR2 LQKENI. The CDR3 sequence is CASSRDIYGYTF. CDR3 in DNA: TGTGCCAGCTCACGGGATATATATGGCTACACCTTC. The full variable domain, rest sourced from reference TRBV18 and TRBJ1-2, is NAGVMQNPRHLVRRRGQEARLRCSPMKGHSHVYWYRQLPEEGLKFMVYLQKENIIDESGMPKERFSAEFPKEGPSILRIQQVVRGDSAAYFCASSRDIYGYTFGSGTRLTVV.

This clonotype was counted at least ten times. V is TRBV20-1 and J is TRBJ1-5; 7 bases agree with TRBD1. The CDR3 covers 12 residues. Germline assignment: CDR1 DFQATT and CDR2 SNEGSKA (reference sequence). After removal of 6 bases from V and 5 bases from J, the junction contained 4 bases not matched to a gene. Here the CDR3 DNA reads TGCAGTGCAGGGGGCCCGGATCAGCCCCAGCATTTT. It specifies CSAGGPDQPQHF.

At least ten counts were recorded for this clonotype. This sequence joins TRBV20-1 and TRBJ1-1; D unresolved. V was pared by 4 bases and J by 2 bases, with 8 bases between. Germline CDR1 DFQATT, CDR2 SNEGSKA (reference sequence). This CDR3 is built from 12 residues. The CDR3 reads CSANQENTEAFF. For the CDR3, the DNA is TGCAGTGCTAATCAAGAAAACACTGAAGCTTTCTTT.

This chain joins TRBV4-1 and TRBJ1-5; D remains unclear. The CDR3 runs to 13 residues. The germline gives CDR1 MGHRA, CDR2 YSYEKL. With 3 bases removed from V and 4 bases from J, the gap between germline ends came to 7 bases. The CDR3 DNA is TGCGCCAGCAGCCACCAGCAAAATCAGCCCCAGCATTTT. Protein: CASSHQQNQPQHF.